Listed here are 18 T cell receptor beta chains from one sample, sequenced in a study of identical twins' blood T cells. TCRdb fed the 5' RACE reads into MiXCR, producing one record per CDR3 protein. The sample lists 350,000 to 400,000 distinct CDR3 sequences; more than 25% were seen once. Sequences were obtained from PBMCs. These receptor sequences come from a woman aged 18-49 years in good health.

The CDR3: CSVVGTGTQYF. Here the CDR3 DNA reads TGCAGCGTTGTAGGTACAGGCACGCAGTATTTT. This chain joins TRBV29-1 and TRBJ2-3; D perhaps matches TRBD1 (5 bases). Germline values: CDR1 SQVTM, CDR2 ANQGSEA. The V end was cut by 4 bases, the J end by 9 bases, with 11 bases between. There are 11 residues in the CDR3.

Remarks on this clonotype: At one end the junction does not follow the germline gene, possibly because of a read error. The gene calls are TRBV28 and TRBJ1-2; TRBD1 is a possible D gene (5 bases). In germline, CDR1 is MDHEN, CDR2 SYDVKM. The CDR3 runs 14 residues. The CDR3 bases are TGTGTCAGCAATCCACCCGGGACCTACTATGGCTACACCTTC. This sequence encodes CVSNPPGTYYGYTF.

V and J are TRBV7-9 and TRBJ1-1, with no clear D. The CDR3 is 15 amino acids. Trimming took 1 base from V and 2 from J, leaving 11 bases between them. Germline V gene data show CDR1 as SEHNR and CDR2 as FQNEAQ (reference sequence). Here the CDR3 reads CASSLDGRPNTEAFF. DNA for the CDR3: TGTGCCAGCAGCTTAGATGGCCGGCCAAACACTGAAGCTTTCTTT.

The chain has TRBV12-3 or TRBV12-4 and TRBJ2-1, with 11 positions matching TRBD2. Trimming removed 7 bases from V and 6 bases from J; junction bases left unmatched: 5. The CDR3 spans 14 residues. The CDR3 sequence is CASTDGTSGNEQFF. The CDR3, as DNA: TGTGCCAGCACCGATGGGACTAGCGGCAATGAGCAGTTCTTC.

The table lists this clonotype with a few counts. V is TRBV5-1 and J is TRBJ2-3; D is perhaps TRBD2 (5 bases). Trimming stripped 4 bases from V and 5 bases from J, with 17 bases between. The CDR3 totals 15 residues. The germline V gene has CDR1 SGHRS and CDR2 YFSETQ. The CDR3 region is CASSPMGSEGDTQYF. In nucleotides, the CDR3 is TGCGCCAGCAGCCCCATGGGTAGTGAGGGAGATACGCAGTATTTT.

Here the CDR3 reads CASSYGEPSTDTQYF. The CDR3 DNA reads as TGTGCCAGCAGTTACGGTGAGCCGAGCACAGATACGCAGTATTTT. J is TRBJ2-3 and V is TRBV6-5; D is unclear. Deletions cut 2 bases from V and 0 bases from J, with 9 bases between. Per germline, CDR1 MNHEY and CDR2 SVGAGI. The CDR3 covers 15 residues.

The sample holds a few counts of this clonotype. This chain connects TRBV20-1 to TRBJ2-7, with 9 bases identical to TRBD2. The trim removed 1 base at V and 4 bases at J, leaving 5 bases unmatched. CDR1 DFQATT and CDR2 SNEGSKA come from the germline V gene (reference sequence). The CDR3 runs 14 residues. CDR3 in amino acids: CSARVPSGAYEQYF. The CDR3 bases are TGCAGTGCTAGAGTTCCTAGCGGGGCATACGAGCAGTACTTC.

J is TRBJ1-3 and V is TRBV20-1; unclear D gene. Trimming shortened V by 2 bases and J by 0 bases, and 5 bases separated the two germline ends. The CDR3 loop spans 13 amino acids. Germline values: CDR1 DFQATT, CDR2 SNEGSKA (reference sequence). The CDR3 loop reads CSARYRSGNTIYF. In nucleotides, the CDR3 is TGCAGTGCTAGATATCGCTCTGGAAACACCATATATTTT.

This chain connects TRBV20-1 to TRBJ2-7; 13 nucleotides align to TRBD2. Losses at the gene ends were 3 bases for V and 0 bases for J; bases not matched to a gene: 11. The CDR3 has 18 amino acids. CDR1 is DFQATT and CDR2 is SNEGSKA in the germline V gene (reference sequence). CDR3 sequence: CSASSSGLAGVGSYEQYF. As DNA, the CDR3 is TGCAGTGCTAGTAGTTCTGGACTAGCGGGAGTTGGCTCCTACGAGCAGTACTTC.

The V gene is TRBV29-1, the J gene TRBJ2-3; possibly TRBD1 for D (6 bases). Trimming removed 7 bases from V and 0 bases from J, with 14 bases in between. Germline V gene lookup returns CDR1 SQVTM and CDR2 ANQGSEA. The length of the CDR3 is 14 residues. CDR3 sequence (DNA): TGCAGCGCTTTAAGGGGGTCTAGCACAGATACGCAGTATTTT. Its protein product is CSALRGSSTDTQYF.

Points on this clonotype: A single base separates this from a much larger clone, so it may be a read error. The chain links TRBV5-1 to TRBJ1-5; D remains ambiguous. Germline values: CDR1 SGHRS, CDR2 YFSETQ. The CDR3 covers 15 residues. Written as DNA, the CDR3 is TGCGCCAGGAGCTTGCAGCCCGGGCTTTTCCAGCCCCAGCATTTT. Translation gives CARSLQPGLFQPQHF.

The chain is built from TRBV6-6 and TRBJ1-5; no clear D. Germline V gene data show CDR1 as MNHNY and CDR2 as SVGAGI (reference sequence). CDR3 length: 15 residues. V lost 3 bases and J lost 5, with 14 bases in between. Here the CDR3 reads CASSYGVNPDQPQHF. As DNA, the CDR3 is TGTGCCAGCAGTTATGGGGTCAATCCAGATCAGCCCCAGCATTTT.

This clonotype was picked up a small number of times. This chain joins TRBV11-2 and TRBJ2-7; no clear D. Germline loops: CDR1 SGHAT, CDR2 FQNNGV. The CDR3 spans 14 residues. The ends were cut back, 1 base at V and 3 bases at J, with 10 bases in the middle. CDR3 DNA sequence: TGTGCCAGCAGCTTAGTTTCAGCCAACTACGAGCAGTACTTC. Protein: CASSLVSANYEQYF.

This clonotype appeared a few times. The CDR3 loop reads CSAGGQGSGYTF. CDR3 sequence (DNA): TGCAGTGCTGGTGGACAGGGATCTGGCTACACCTTC. The rearrangement joins TRBV20-1 to TRBJ1-2, with 8 bases matching TRBD1. From germline, CDR1 is DFQATT and CDR2 SNEGSKA (reference sequence). There are 12 residues in the CDR3. V lost 5 bases and J lost 7; bases outside the gene matches: 6.

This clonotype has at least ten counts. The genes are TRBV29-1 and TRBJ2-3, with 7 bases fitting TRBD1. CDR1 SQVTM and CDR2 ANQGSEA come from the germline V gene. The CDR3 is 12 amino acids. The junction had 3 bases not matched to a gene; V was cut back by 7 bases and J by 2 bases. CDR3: CSGQGYTDTQYF. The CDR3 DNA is TGCAGCGGACAGGGATACACAGATACGCAGTATTTT.

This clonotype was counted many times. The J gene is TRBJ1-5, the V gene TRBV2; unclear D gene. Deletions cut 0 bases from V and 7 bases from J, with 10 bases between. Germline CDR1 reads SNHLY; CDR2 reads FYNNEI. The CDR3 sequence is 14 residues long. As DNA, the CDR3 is TGTGCCAGCAGTGAAGCTTGGTCGGACCAGCCCCAGCATTTT. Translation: CASSEAWSDQPQHF. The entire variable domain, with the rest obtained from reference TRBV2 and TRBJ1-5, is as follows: EPEVTQTPSHQVTQMGQEVILRCVPISNHLYFYWYRQILGQKVEFLVSFYNNEISEKSEIFDDQFSVERPDGSNFTLKIRSTKLEDSAMYFCASSEAWSDQPQHFGDGTRLSIL.

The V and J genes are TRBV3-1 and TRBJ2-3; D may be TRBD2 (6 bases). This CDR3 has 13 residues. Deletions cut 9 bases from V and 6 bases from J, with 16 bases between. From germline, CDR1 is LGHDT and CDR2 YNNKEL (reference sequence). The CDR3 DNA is TGTGCCAGTCAGGACTACTTTAGGGATACGCAGTATTTT. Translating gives CASQDYFRDTQYF.

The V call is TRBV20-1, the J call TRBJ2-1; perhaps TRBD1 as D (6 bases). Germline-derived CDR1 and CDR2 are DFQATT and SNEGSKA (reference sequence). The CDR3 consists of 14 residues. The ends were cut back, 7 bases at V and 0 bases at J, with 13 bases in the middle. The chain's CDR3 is CSVAGTNSYNEQFF. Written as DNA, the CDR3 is TGCAGTGTCGCCGGGACAAACTCCTACAATGAGCAGTTCTTC.